This entry lists 32 T cell receptor beta chains sequenced from one sample in a study of radiotherapy plus CTLA-4 blockade in lung cancer. Assay used: immunoSEQ multiplex PCR; TCRdb lists only in-frame clones, some missing. The data contain about 76,000 clones, more than 60% of them singletons. The sample was peripheral blood, taken from a patient treated with radiotherapy plus ipilimumab. These receptors were taken from a human donor with non-small cell lung cancer whose response to radiotherapy plus ipilimumab could not be evaluated. Some clones in this sample may be carry-over from other donors' samples.

This clone was picked up one time. The rearrangement uses TRBV9 and TRBJ1-3, with 10 nucleotides matching TRBD1. Germline loops: CDR1 SGDLS, CDR2 YYNGEE. J was trimmed by 2 bases and V by 1 base; bases with no gene match: 3. CDR3 length: 16 residues. For the CDR3, the DNA is TGTGCCAGCAGCGTATCCGGGACAGGGGCTGGAAACACCATATATTTT. Amino acids: CASSVSGTGAGNTIYF.

The V call is TRBV27, the J call TRBJ2-7, with TRBD2 identical over 8 bases. V lost 4 bases to trimming and J lost 3 bases; unmatched junction nucleotides: 2. CDR1 is MNHEY, CDR2 SMNVEV, per germline (reference sequence). The CDR3 sequence is 13 residues long. Here the CDR3 reads CASSSRGGYEQYF. As DNA, the CDR3 is TGTGCCAGCAGTTCCCGGGGGGGCTACGAGCAGTACTTC.

This sequence joins TRBV2 and TRBJ2-7, with 7 positions matching TRBD1. The CDR3 has 15 amino acids. The V and J ends lost 2 bases and 2 bases, in that order; junction bases with no gene match: 6. Germline-derived CDR1 and CDR2 are SNHLY and FYNNEI. The CDR3 loop is CASSESGQGAYEQYF. CDR3 sequence (DNA): TGTGCCAGCAGTGAATCTGGGCAGGGGGCCTACGAGCAGTACTTC.

In regard to this clone: At one of its ends the junction is not consistent with the germline gene, which may arise from a read error. The J gene is TRBJ2-7, the V gene TRBV4-1, with 7 bases fitting TRBD1. This CDR3 spans 15 amino acids. Germline CDR1 MGHRA, CDR2 YSYEKL. CDR3 amino acids: CASSETLGQNYEQYF. In DNA form, the CDR3 reads TGTGCCAGCAGCGAGACCCTGGGACAGAATTACGAGCAGTACTTC.

The rearrangement links TRBV5-1 to TRBJ1-1; 9 bases are a match to TRBD1. Germline trimming cut 4 bases from V and 6 bases from J; bases unmatched to any gene: 4. The CDR3 contains 13 residues. CDR1 and CDR2 from the germline V gene are SGHRS and YFSETQ. The CDR3 nucleotides are TGCGCCAGCAGCACCGGGACAGGGCCTGAAGCTTTCTTT. This codes for CASSTGTGPEAFF.

The chain employs TRBV19 and TRBJ2-5, with TRBD1 identical over 7 bases. J lost 5 bases, V lost 4 bases, and 7 bases had no gene match. Per the germline V gene, CDR1 is LNHDA and CDR2 is SQIVND (reference sequence). This CDR3 region has 14 residues. CDR3 amino acids: CASSNNRGTETQYF. CDR3 sequence (DNA): TGTGCCAGTAGTAATAACAGGGGAACGGAGACCCAGTACTTC.

The rearrangement joins TRBV13 to TRBJ2-1; possibly TRBD1 for D (6 bases). Trimming cost V 7 bases and J 4 bases, with 14 bases left between them. Germline values: CDR1 PRHDT, CDR2 FYEKMQ (reference sequence). This CDR3 contains 14 residues. In DNA form, the CDR3 reads TGTGCCAGCAAGGAACAGGGTGGTTACAATGAGCAGTTCTTC. Protein: CASKEQGGYNEQFF. The whole variable domain, remainder taken from reference TRBV13 and TRBJ2-1, is AAGVIQSPRHLIKEKRETATLKCYPIPRHDTVYWYQQGPGQDPQFLISFYEKMQSDKGSIPDRFSAQQFSDYHSELNMSSLELGDSALYFCASKEQGGYNEQFFGPGTRLTVL.

CDR3 sequence: CASSTLTGRRTQYF. The CDR3 DNA reads TGTGCCAGCAGCACCCTGACAGGACGTCGTACGCAGTATTTT. The chain couples TRBV6-5 to TRBJ2-3, with D perhaps matching TRBD1 (6 bases). The CDR3 is made up of 14 amino acids. Germline V lookup: CDR1 MNHEY, CDR2 SVGAGI. Trimming shortened V by 6 bases and J by 8 bases, and 18 bases separated the two germline ends.

The chain has TRBV6-5 and TRBJ1-5, with TRBD1 matching over 8 bases. Germline V gene data show CDR1 as MNHEY and CDR2 as SVGAGI. This CDR3 comprises 13 residues. Trimming at V came to 5 bases and at J to 6 bases, leaving 3 bases not matched to a gene. CDR3 region: CASSKDRAQPQHF. For the CDR3, the DNA is TGTGCCAGCAGTAAGGACAGGGCTCAGCCCCAGCATTTT.

This clone came up a few times. This chain joins TRBV6-6 and TRBJ1-5, with 10 bases aligning to TRBD1. The CDR3 has 15 amino acids. Germline trimming cut 7 bases from V and 4 bases from J; bases unmatched to any gene: 7. Germline loops: CDR1 MNHNY, CDR2 SVGAGI (reference sequence). CDR3 in amino acids: CASTIGTGDNQPQHF. Here the CDR3 DNA reads TGTGCCAGCACCATTGGGACAGGGGATAATCAGCCCCAGCATTTT.

The genes are TRBV7-9 and TRBJ2-5, with 8 bases matching TRBD2. CDR1 and CDR2 (germline): SEHNR, FQNEAQ (reference sequence). The junction had 8 bases not matched to a gene; V was cut back by 3 bases and J by 5 bases. The CDR3 is 15 residues long. The chain's CDR3 is CASSFERGSGETQYF. The CDR3 bases are TGTGCCAGCAGCTTTGAGCGGGGGTCGGGGGAGACCCAGTACTTC.

The CDR3 nucleotides are TGTGCCAGCAGTTTATCGGGCTTTGGGGGGAACCAAGAGACCCAGTACTTC. Translation gives CASSLSGFGGNQETQYF. This rearrangement joins TRBV27 to TRBJ2-5; D is possibly TRBD2 (6 bases). Trimming removed 0 bases from V and 0 bases from J, with 14 bases in between. Germline CDR1 reads MNHEY; CDR2 reads SMNVEV (reference sequence). The CDR3 spans 17 residues.

V and J are TRBV4-1 and TRBJ2-1; TRBD2 matches at 13 bases. The germline CDR1 and CDR2 sequences are MGHRA and YSYEKL. V was clipped by 3 bases and J by 3 bases; unmatched bases: 8. CDR3 size: 18 residues. This CDR3 is CASSHAMGLAGNYNEQFF. The CDR3 DNA sequence: TGCGCCAGCAGCCACGCTATGGGACTAGCGGGGAACTACAATGAGCAGTTCTTC.

CDR3 nucleotides: TGTGCCAGCAGCGAGACCGTATCTCGTGCCCCGGGGGGCTACGAGCAGTACTTC. Translation gives CASSETVSRAPGGYEQYF. This chain connects TRBV5-6 to TRBJ2-7, with 7 positions matching TRBD2. Losses at the gene ends were 4 bases for V and 3 bases for J; bases not matched to a gene: 19. The CDR3 runs 18 residues. In germline, CDR1 is SGHDT, CDR2 YYEEEE.

For the CDR3, the DNA is TGTGCCAGCAGCCCCCGTCGGGGGGTGAACGGGGAGCTGTTTTTT. Its translation: CASSPRRGVNGELFF. The genes are TRBV6-4 and TRBJ2-2; the match to TRBD2 covers 7 bases. V dropped 6 bases and J dropped 7; count of bases not matched to a gene: 11. CDR1 MRHNA and CDR2 SNTAGT come from the germline V gene. This CDR3 contains 15 residues.

This clone was observed a single time. CDR3: CASTETGGEYNEQFF. CDR3 in DNA: TGTGCCAGCACTGAGACAGGGGGTGAATACAATGAGCAGTTCTTC. The chain combines TRBV6-5 with TRBJ2-1, with 9 bases matching TRBD1. Germline CDR1 and CDR2: MNHEY and SVGAGI. This CDR3 comprises 15 residues. The junction had 8 bases not matched to a gene; V was cut back by 7 bases and J by 4 bases.

The chain has TRBV6-5 and TRBJ1-2; the match to TRBD1 covers 7 bases. There are 13 residues in the CDR3. The trim removed 0 bases at V and 8 bases at J, leaving 3 bases unmatched. Germline V CDR1 and CDR2: MNHEY, SVGAGI. CDR3 protein: CASSYSQGRGYTF. CDR3 DNA sequence: TGTGCCAGCAGTTACTCACAGGGGAGAGGCTACACCTTC.

The chain couples TRBV4-1 to TRBJ1-5; D possibly corresponds to TRBD1 (5 bases). V shed 4 bases and J shed 3 bases, with 19 bases lying between them. The CDR3 has 17 amino acids. Looked up from germline, CDR1 is MGHRA and CDR2 is YSYEKL. CDR3 DNA sequence: TGCGCCAGCAGCCCCCCATGGGTGGGCAGGGACAATCAGCCCCAGCATTTT. Translating gives CASSPPWVGRDNQPQHF.

The gene calls are TRBV7-3 and TRBJ1-1, with unresolved D. V was trimmed by 5 bases and J by 1 base, leaving 8 bases between them. The CDR3 is 13 residues long. The germline V gene encodes CDR1 SGHTA and CDR2 FQGTGA. Written as DNA, the CDR3 is TGTGCCAGCAGCCAAGGGAGGAACACTGAAGCTTTCTTT. The encoded protein is CASSQGRNTEAFF.

This clone is a singleton in its sample. The chain combines TRBV5-1 with TRBJ1-2; D is undetermined. The CDR3 runs to 14 residues. From germline, CDR1 is SGHRS and CDR2 YFSETQ. The ends were cut back, 0 bases at V and 1 base at J, with 7 bases in the middle. The CDR3 sequence is CASSLEPHNYGYTF. CDR3 in DNA: TGCGCCAGCAGCTTGGAGCCTCATAACTATGGCTACACCTTC.

The chain combines TRBV6-1 with TRBJ1-2; a possible D gene is TRBD1 (5 bases). V gave up 2 bases and J gave up 5 bases, with 15 bases separating them. Germline-derived CDR1 and CDR2 are MNHNS and SASEGT. This CDR3 contains 15 residues. The CDR3 is CASSELGRGGYGYTF. CDR3 coding DNA: TGTGCCAGCAGTGAATTGGGAAGGGGTGGGTATGGCTACACCTTC.

The chain is built from TRBV6-1 and TRBJ2-2, with TRBD2 matching 7 bases. CDR3 size: 14 residues. CDR1 and CDR2 (germline): MNHNS, SASEGT. The J segment lost 7 bases and the V segment lost 7 bases, leaving 9 bases of the junction unmatched. The CDR3 region has the DNA TGTGCCAGCACTCGCCGAGCGGGGAACGGGGAGCTGTTTTTT. Translation: CASTRRAGNGELFF.

V gene TRBV5-1 combines with J gene TRBJ1-1; the D gene is possibly TRBD1 (6 bases). This CDR3 spans 17 amino acids. V lost 5 bases, J lost 1 base, and 21 bases lay in between. CDR1 SGHRS and CDR2 YFSETQ come from the germline V gene. The CDR3 nucleotides are TGCGCCAGCAGTCCAAGTATACAGGGCCCTGGGAACACTGAAGCTTTCTTT. This sequence encodes CASSPSIQGPGNTEAFF.

V is TRBV10-1 and J is TRBJ1-5, with no clear D. The CDR3 consists of 17 residues. The germline CDR1 and CDR2 sequences are WNHNN and SYGVQD (reference sequence). V lost 6 bases and J 2 bases, leaving 20 bases between the germline ends. The CDR3 region has the DNA TGCGCCAGCAGACATCGTTGGGAGGCCGGATGCAATCAGCCCCAGCATTTT. It is translated as CASRHRWEAGCNQPQHF.

The chain combines TRBV6-5 with TRBJ2-7; D uncertain. V shed 5 bases and J shed 8 bases, with 10 bases lying between them. The CDR3 sequence is 11 residues long. CDR1 MNHEY and CDR2 SVGAGI come from the germline V gene. The CDR3 protein is CASSAQLKQYF. CDR3 nucleotide sequence: TGTGCCAGCAGTGCCCAGTTAAAGCAGTACTTC.

This clone was seen a few times. The chain recombines TRBV28 with TRBJ1-2; no clear D. Germline values: CDR1 MDHEN, CDR2 SYDVKM. This CDR3 has 11 amino acids. The V and J ends lost 2 bases and 8 bases respectively, with 6 bases between them. The CDR3 DNA is TGTGCCAGCAGTTTAGGGAGCGGCTACACCTTC. Translating it yields CASSLGSGYTF.

The chain couples TRBV7-2 to TRBJ1-2; 7 nucleotides agree with TRBD1. CDR1 is SGHTA, CDR2 FQGNSA, per germline. Trimming at V came to 6 bases and at J to 10 bases, leaving 11 bases not matched to a gene. This CDR3 region has 13 residues. CDR3: CASRSYRGLYYTF. For the CDR3, the DNA is TGTGCCAGCAGATCCTACAGGGGCCTGTACTACACCTTC.

The chain employs TRBV7-2 and TRBJ1-1; D may be TRBD1 (5 bases). The CDR3 is 14 residues long. CDR1 is SGHTA, CDR2 FQGNSA, per germline. V lost 4 bases and J lost 5, with 14 bases in between. The CDR3 DNA sequence: TGTGCCAGCAGCTCCTTGCCAGGGTATACTGAAGCTTTCTTT. Amino acids: CASSSLPGYTEAFF.

V is TRBV18 and J is TRBJ2-3; D gene ambiguous. V gave up 1 base and J gave up 3 bases, with 5 bases separating them. The CDR3 runs to 13 residues. In germline, CDR1 is KGHSH, CDR2 LQKENI. This CDR3 reads CASSPLTTDTQYF. The CDR3 DNA reads TGTGCCAGCTCACCACTGACTACAGATACGCAGTATTTT.

The rearrangement links TRBV5-6 to TRBJ2-2; D not certain. The CDR3 loop spans 14 amino acids. V shed 1 base and J shed 6 bases, with 10 bases lying between them. The germline V gene encodes CDR1 SGHDT and CDR2 YYEEEE. CDR3 sequence reads: CASSLNIPAGELFF. The CDR3 region has the DNA TGTGCCAGCAGCTTGAACATACCCGCCGGGGAGCTGTTTTTT.

The J gene is TRBJ2-3, the V gene TRBV7-2; TRBD2 aligns across 9 bases. The junction had 3 bases not matched to a gene; V was cut back by 0 bases and J by 2 bases. The CDR3 has 16 residues. The germline V gene encodes CDR1 SGHTA and CDR2 FQGNSA. This CDR3 is CASSLASGGFTDTQYF. CDR3 DNA sequence: TGTGCCAGCAGCTTAGCTAGCGGGGGCTTCACAGATACGCAGTATTTT.

The chain has TRBV27 and TRBJ1-2, with D possibly TRBD1 on 6 matching bases. The CDR3 loop spans 15 amino acids. Trimming pared 7 bases from V and 5 bases from J, leaving 20 bases between. Per the germline V gene, CDR1 is MNHEY and CDR2 is SMNVEV (reference sequence). DNA of the CDR3: TGTGCCAGCACCGACTTATCACAGGGAACTTATGGCTACACCTTC. Its protein product is CASTDLSQGTYGYTF.